The rows below give T cell receptor beta chains drawn from one sample of a study of blood T cells in healthy people across ages. In TCRdb, the 5' RACE reads were re-called with MiXCR into one record per CDR3 protein. In the table there are roughly 800,000 distinct CDR3 sequences, under 30% of which are singletons. In addition, the sample was reused for a study of T cells of mothers and their children.

Sample: blood. The receptors were sampled from a boy aged 10-17 years in good health. The CDR3 runs from the conserved cysteine through the conserved F or W. The D gene is left open where the match is weak. Clone size is given for some rows only: seen once, a few or many times, or a class if the clone is expanded.

abundance,j_gene,v_gene,d_gene,CDR3aa,CDR3nt
.,TRBJ2-7,TRBV6-2/TRBV6-3,TRBD2,CASSGLAGEQYF,TGTGCCAGCAGCGGACTAGCGGGCGAGCAGTACTTC
.,TRBJ2-1,TRBV24-1,.,CATSDFGTDYNEQFF,TGTGCCACCAGTGATTTTGGCACGGACTACAATGAGCAGTTCTTC
few,TRBJ1-1,TRBV6-5,.,CASQLKQGWGNTEAFF,TGTGCCAGTCAGCTCAAACAGGGTTGGGGGAACACTGAAGCTTTCTTT
few,TRBJ2-5,TRBV11-2,TRBD1,CASSSYRGRGETQYF,TGTGCCAGCAGCTCCTACAGGGGGCGCGGCGAGACCCAGTACTTC
.,TRBJ2-3,TRBV24-1,TRBD2,CATSDRTSDTDTQYF,TGTGCCACCAGTGACCGGACTAGTGACACAGATACGCAGTATTTT
once,TRBJ2-1,TRBV9,.,CASSAQVGSYNEQFF,TGTGCCAGCAGCGCGCAGGTTGGCTCCTACAATGAGCAGTTCTTC
few,TRBJ2-7,TRBV20-1,.,CSARSGFDYEQYF,TGCAGTGCTAGATCGGGATTCGACTACGAGCAGTACTTC
many,TRBJ2-1,TRBV12-3/TRBV12-4,TRBD2,CASSQASGGQNEQFF,TGTGCCAGCAGCCAAGCTAGCGGGGGGCAGAATGAGCAGTTCTTC
.,TRBJ2-3,TRBV7-3,.,CASSFPGPPADTQYF,TGTGCCAGCAGCTTCCCAGGGCCCCCGGCAGATACGCAGTATTTT
.,TRBJ2-1,TRBV11-2,.,CASSPGGTTYNEQFF,TGTGCCAGCAGCCCAGGGGGGACAACCTACAATGAGCAGTTCTTC
many,TRBJ1-2,TRBV7-3,.,CASSPGVNYGYTF,TGTGCCAGCAGTCCAGGGGTCAACTATGGCTACACCTTC
few,TRBJ2-2,TRBV5-1,.,CASSLESRRTGELFF,TGCGCCAGCAGCTTGGAGTCTCGGCGGACCGGGGAGCTGTTTTTT
few,TRBJ2-6,TRBV4-1,.,CASSPQLGAGANVLTF,TGCGCCAGCAGCCCCCAGTTGGGGGCCGGGGCCAACGTCCTGACTTTC
.,TRBJ1-1,TRBV4-1,.,CASSQVRPGLYSAFF,TGCGCCAGCAGCCAAGTAAGGCCCGGGCTGTACTCGGCTTTCTTT
.,TRBJ2-3,TRBV29-1,.,CSVEGGGAHAGTQYF,TGCAGCGTTGAAGGGGGGGGCGCCCATGCGGGTACGCAGTATTTT
.,TRBJ2-5,TRBV6-1,.,CASVRETQYF,TGTGCCAGCGTTAGGGAGACCCAGTACTTC
.,TRBJ1-4,TRBV27,.,CASSKRLGYEKLFF,TGTGCCAGCTCCAAACGTCTGGGTTATGAAAAACTGTTTTTT
.,TRBJ2-7,TRBV3-1,.,CASSRQSDPQYEQYF,TGTGCCAGCAGCCGTCAGAGTGACCCTCAATACGAGCAGTACTTC
few,TRBJ2-7,TRBV19,.,CASRAWDGYEQYF,TGTGCCAGCCGGGCCTGGGACGGCTACGAGCAGTACTTC
few,TRBJ1-2,TRBV20-1,.,CSATDSQVRYGYTF,TGCAGTGCTACCGACAGTCAGGTCCGCTATGGCTACACCTTC
.,TRBJ2-7,TRBV5-5,.,CASSLGSLEGQYF,TGTGCCAGCAGCTTGGGATCGCTAGAAGGGCAGTACTTC
.,TRBJ1-4,TRBV6-2/TRBV6-3,.,CASRTGTPPEKLFF,TGTGCCAGCAGGACCGGGACACCACCTGAAAAACTGTTTTTT
few,TRBJ2-4,TRBV19,.,CASQGPEIEAKNIQYF,TGTGCCAGTCAAGGCCCTGAGATTGAAGCCAAAAACATTCAGTACTTC
.,TRBJ2-7,TRBV6-5,.,CASTPRPHSYEQYF,TGTGCCAGCACCCCAAGGCCCCATTCCTACGAGCAGTACTTC
few,TRBJ2-5,TRBV7-2,.,CASSLAADLYQETQYF,TGTGCCAGCAGCTTAGCGGCGGACCTGTACCAAGAGACCCAGTACTTC
few,TRBJ2-5,TRBV7-7,TRBD2,CASSLGPSGQETQYF,TGCGCCAGCAGCTTGGGTCCTAGCGGACAAGAGACCCAGTACTTC
.,TRBJ2-3,TRBV9,TRBD2,CASSGRLAGHTDTQYF,TGTGCCAGCAGCGGGCGACTAGCGGGGCACACAGATACGCAGTATTTT
.,TRBJ2-2,TRBV9,TRBD1,CASSFRTGGGPGELFF,TGTGCCAGCAGCTTTCGGACAGGGGGCGGTCCCGGGGAGCTGTTTTTT
.,TRBJ2-5,TRBV6-5,.,CASSRKTVFQETQYF,TGTGCCAGCAGTCGAAAAACGGTTTTCCAAGAGACCCAGTACTTC
few,TRBJ2-7,TRBV12-5,.,CASGPIGPYEQYF,TGTGCTAGTGGTCCCATCGGGCCGTACGAGCAGTACTTC
few,TRBJ2-6,TRBV2,TRBD1,CASSADRAGANVLTF,TGTGCCAGCAGTGCCGACAGGGCTGGGGCCAACGTCCTGACTTTC
.,TRBJ2-1,TRBV18,.,CASSPVNRDQNNEQFF,TGTGCCAGCTCACCAGTTAACCGAGACCAAAACAATGAGCAGTTCTTC
few,TRBJ1-2,TRBV12-3/TRBV12-4,.,CASSLTHNSNYGYTF,TGTGCCAGCAGTTTAACTCATAACAGTAACTATGGCTACACCTTC
.,TRBJ2-5,TRBV20-1,.,CSANPIETQYF,TGCAGTGCGAACCCCATAGAGACCCAGTACTTC
few,TRBJ2-5,TRBV18,.,CASSPPQQETQYF,TGTGCCAGCTCACCACCGCAGCAAGAGACCCAGTACTTC
.,TRBJ1-1,TRBV29-1,.,CSVEDQGSTEASF,TGCAGCGTTGAAGACCAGGGATCCACTGAAGCTTCCTTT
few,TRBJ2-5,TRBV19,TRBD1,CASGTGRQETQYF,TGTGCCAGTGGGACAGGGAGGCAAGAGACCCAGTACTTC
.,TRBJ1-5,TRBV29-1,.,CSVDTGSGQPQHF,TGCAGCGTTGATACCGGGTCCGGACAGCCCCAGCATTTT
few,TRBJ1-6,TRBV4-1,.,CASSPQVRYNSPLHF,TGCGCCAGCAGCCCACAGGTCCGCTATAATTCACCCCTCCACTTT
.,TRBJ2-3,TRBV6-6,.,CASSYEGLTDTQYF,TGTGCCAGCAGTTACGAGGGGCTCACAGATACGCAGTATTTT
few,TRBJ2-1,TRBV11-2,TRBD1,CASSNQPTGKGNNEQFF,TGTGCCAGCAGCAACCAACCGACAGGGAAGGGGAACAATGAGCAGTTCTTC
.,TRBJ2-1,TRBV4-2,.,CASSPASDRYNEQFF,TGTGCCAGCAGCCCCGCATCGGACAGATACAATGAGCAGTTCTTC
few,TRBJ1-6,TRBV28,TRBD1,CASSLTGQGPSPLHF,TGTGCCAGCAGTTTAACGGGACAGGGGCCTTCACCCCTCCACTTT
.,TRBJ2-2,TRBV30,TRBD1,CAWRGGQGALSGELFF,TGTGCCTGGAGGGGGGGACAGGGGGCTCTCTCCGGGGAGCTGTTTTTT